This entry lists 11 T cell receptor beta chains sequenced from one sample in a study of regulatory T cells in long-lasting Graves disease (dated by TCRdb to the early 2020s). Library preparation was by multiplex PCR. TCRdb records Illumina HiSeq 4000 as the sequencer. CDR3 regions were amplified by Arm-PCR with iRepertoire HTBI primers to construct TCR beta libraries. TCRdb's own reprocessing of the public reads used fastp at Q25 and MiXCR and kept productive beta chains. Rows with a matching CDR3 protein are joined into one entry that keeps the most common DNA and genes. In this sample the table shows 350,000 to 450,000 distinct CDR3 sequences, 16% of which occur a single time. Just under 30% of the sample is in the top ten clones. Taken with the paper, the label for time point translates to: newly diagnosed GD, antithyroid drugs for less than 3 months. For both TCR sequencing and RNA sequencing, RNA was extracted from PBMCs in TRIzol.

This sample also belongs to another study, concerning T cells in Graves' hyperthyroidism and ophthalmopathy.

Sequencing used peripheral blood mononuclear cells (PBMCs), obtained at new diagnosis, from a patient treated with antithyroid drugs. The receptors derive from a man aged 35-49 years with Graves disease. Donor details come from another sample of the same person, matched by shared clones.

This clonotype was counted at least ten times. The chain is built from TRBV6-2 or TRBV6-3 and TRBJ2-1; the D gene is possibly TRBD1 (6 bases). V was cut by 2 bases and J by 4 bases, with 21 bases left in between. Looked up from germline, CDR1 is MNHEY and CDR2 is SVGEGT. This CDR3 has 18 amino acids. CDR3 sequence: CASSYTGKAFGIYNEQFF. The CDR3 nucleotides read TGTGCCAGCAGTTACACAGGGAAGGCATTCGGAATTTACAATGAGCAGTTCTTC.

This clonotype was detected ten times or more. V and J are TRBV19 and TRBJ2-3, with 7 positions matching TRBD1. Germline-derived CDR1 and CDR2 are LNHDA and SQIVND (reference sequence). The J segment lost 4 bases and the V segment lost 9 bases, leaving 7 bases of the junction unmatched. This CDR3 is built from 13 residues. The CDR3 region has the DNA TGTGCCAGCAGCGCCCAGGGGGCAGATACGCAGTATTTT. This translates into CASSAQGADTQYF. Supplemented by reference TRBV19 and TRBJ2-3, the full variable domain reads DGGITQSPKYLFRKEGQNVTLSCEQNLNHDAMYWYRQDPGQGLRLIYYSQIVNDFQKGDIAEGYSVSREKKESFPLTVTSAQKNPTAFYLCASSAQGADTQYFGPGTRLTVL.

The V gene is TRBV14, the J gene TRBJ2-3; D ambiguous. The V end was cut by 0 bases, the J end by 6 bases, with 10 bases between. Germline lookup yields CDR1 SGHDN and CDR2 FVKESK. The CDR3 extends over 14 amino acids. Here the CDR3 DNA reads TGTGCCAGCAGCCAAGAATACCTGGGGGATACGCAGTATTTT. Translation gives CASSQEYLGDTQYF.

The genes are TRBV27 and TRBJ2-1; D remains ambiguous. This CDR3 has 15 amino acids. Deletions cut 6 bases from V and 7 bases from J, with 19 bases between. From germline, CDR1 is MNHEY and CDR2 SMNVEV (reference sequence). For the CDR3, the DNA is TGTGCCAGCAGCCTGGAAGCAGGCGGCGTGAATGAGCAGTTCTTC. Residues: CASSLEAGGVNEQFF.

This clonotype came up many times. V usage is TRBV20-1 and J usage is TRBJ1-1; 9 bases line up with TRBD1. This CDR3 comprises 13 residues. The V and J ends lost 3 bases and 8 bases, in that order; junction bases with no gene match: 7. Germline CDR1 reads DFQATT; CDR2 reads SNEGSKA (reference sequence). CDR3 nucleotide sequence: TGCAGTGCTAGCCGGGACAGGGTATCCGAAGCTTTCTTT. Translating it yields CSASRDRVSEAFF.

V and J are TRBV12-3 or TRBV12-4 and TRBJ2-1; perhaps TRBD1 as D (6 bases). The CDR3 extends over 15 amino acids. V lost 6 bases and J lost 7, with 19 bases in between. The CDR3 region is CASRESHRVGNEQFF. CDR3 DNA sequence: TGTGCCAGCAGGGAATCGCACAGGGTGGGGAATGAGCAGTTCTTC.

In its sample, this clonotype was seen many times. The chain is built from TRBV24-1 and TRBJ2-3; TRBD1 matches at 11 bases. CDR3 size: 17 residues. Germline V gene data show CDR1 as KGHDR and CDR2 as SFDVKD. J lost 6 bases, V lost 3 bases, and 10 bases had no gene match. The CDR3 reads CATSDPGTGGGRDTQYF. The CDR3 DNA follows: TGTGCCACCAGTGATCCGGGGACAGGGGGTGGGCGGGATACGCAGTATTTT.

This clonotype was seen just once. The genes are TRBV20-1 and TRBJ1-4; 8 nucleotides match TRBD1. The CDR3 has 14 amino acids. J lost 8 bases, V lost 5 bases, and 10 bases had no gene match. Germline CDR1 reads DFQATT; CDR2 reads SNEGSKA (reference sequence). CDR3 DNA: TGCAGTGCTTTTGTAACAGGGGGGGAGGAAAAACTGTTTTTT. Translating gives CSAFVTGGEEKLFF.

The chain uses TRBV15 and TRBJ2-1, with TRBD2 matching over 10 bases. Losses at the gene ends were 0 bases for V and 6 bases for J; bases not matched to a gene: 8. CDR1 and CDR2 (germline): LNHNV, YYDKDF (reference sequence). The CDR3 consists of 17 residues. Here the CDR3 DNA reads TGTGCCACCAGCAGAGATCTAAAGCGGGGGGGCCCCAATGAGCAGTTCTTC. It specifies CATSRDLKRGGPNEQFF. Full variable domain (remainder filled in from reference TRBV15 and TRBJ2-1): DAMVIQNPRYQVTQFGKPVTLSCSQTLNHNVMYWYQQKSSQAPKLLFHYYDKDFNNEADTPDNFQSRRPNTSFCFLDIRSPGLGDTAMYLCATSRDLKRGGPNEQFFGPGTRLTVL.

The chain uses TRBV5-1 and TRBJ2-7, with D uncertain. With 0 bases removed from V and 0 bases from J, the gap between germline ends came to 7 bases. CDR1 and CDR2 from the germline V gene are SGHRS and YFSETQ. The CDR3 sequence is 14 residues long. CDR3 nucleotides: TGCGCCAGCAGCTTGGAGGCCACCTCCTACGAGCAGTACTTC. Amino acid sequence: CASSLEATSYEQYF.

This clonotype was seen a few times. CDR3 coding DNA: TGTGCCAGCAGTGAATGGGACGCCTCGGGCTACACCTTC. Its protein is CASSEWDASGYTF. The V gene is TRBV25-1, the J gene TRBJ1-2, with TRBD1 as a possible D gene (5 bases). The CDR3 length is 13 residues. Germline assignment: CDR1 MGHDK and CDR2 SYGVNS. V was trimmed by 1 base and J by 8 bases, leaving 11 bases between them.